One sample yielded the 27 T cell receptor beta chains listed below, sequenced in a study of cytomegalovirus exposure and HLA in healthy donors (TCRdb year 2017). Library preparation used the immunoSEQ multiplex PCR assay. Not all clones reach the TCRdb copy of this immuneACCESS table, which keeps in-frame sequences only. Checked studies attribute under half of the gap to unresolved V genes and leave the rest unexplained. The table for this sample lists 57,000 or so clones; 91% of them were counted only once. Together, the top ten hold 2.2% of the sample. Sequences were obtained from PBMCs. These receptors originate from a young woman in good health and CMV-seronegative.

The V call is TRBV18, the J call TRBJ1-4, with 11 bases aligning to TRBD1. The CDR3 has 15 amino acids. Germline-derived CDR1 and CDR2 are KGHSH and LQKENI. The V gene end was trimmed by 0 bases and the J gene end by 8 bases; junction bases not matched to a gene: 2. This CDR3 reads CASSPPGTGGEKLFF. CDR3 nucleotide sequence: TGTGCCAGCTCACCACCGGGGACAGGGGGGGAAAAACTGTTTTTT.

A single count supports this clone. The chain links TRBV6-1 to TRBJ1-1, with a possible D match to TRBD1 (5 bases). V was cut by 8 bases and J by 0 bases, with 10 bases left in between. CDR1 MNHNS and CDR2 SASEGT come from the germline V gene. CDR3 length equals 13 residues. The CDR3 is CASRDFMNTEAFF. The CDR3 DNA reads as TGTGCCAGCCGGGACTTCATGAACACTGAAGCTTTCTTT.

CDR3 loop: CASSPPGTSGTGELFF. CDR3 bases: TGTGCCAGCTCACCTCCCGGGACTAGCGGGACCGGGGAGCTGTTTTTT. The V gene is TRBV18, the J gene TRBJ2-2; 12 positions agree with TRBD2. V lost 3 bases to trimming and J lost 5 bases; unmatched junction nucleotides: 4. Germline V CDR1 and CDR2: KGHSH, LQKENI. This CDR3 has 16 residues. Full variable domain (rest looked up from reference TRBV18 and TRBJ2-2): NAGVMQNPRHLVRRRGQEARLRCSPMKGHSHVYWYRQLPEEGLKFMVYLQKENIIDESGMPKERFSAEFPKEGPSILRIQQVVRGDSAAYFCASSPPGTSGTGELFFGEGSRLTVL.

This clone was counted once. The genes are TRBV7-2 and TRBJ2-5, with TRBD1 as a possible D gene (5 bases). Trimming pared 4 bases from V and 2 bases from J, leaving 20 bases between. CDR3 size: 17 residues. The germline V gene encodes CDR1 SGHTA and CDR2 FQGNSA. Here the CDR3 reads CASSSGPGQRAQETQYF. The CDR3 DNA reads as TGTGCCAGCAGCTCGGGCCCCGGACAACGTGCTCAAGAGACCCAGTACTTC.

This chain links TRBV7-6 with TRBJ2-1; D is perhaps TRBD2 (5 bases). Germline CDR1 reads SGHVS; CDR2 reads FNYEAQ. V was clipped by 0 bases and J by 8 bases, with 23 bases between them. The CDR3 sequence is 18 residues long. CDR3 amino acids: CASSLAVRPIRDEHEQFF. DNA for the CDR3: TGTGCCAGCAGCTTAGCCGTTCGGCCCATCCGGGATGAGCATGAGCAGTTCTTC.

J is TRBJ2-1 and V is TRBV11-3; TRBD1 matches 7 bases. The CDR3 extends over 15 amino acids. CDR1 and CDR2 from the germline V gene are SGHNT and YENEEA. The J segment lost 3 bases and the V segment lost 0 bases, leaving 2 bases of the junction unmatched. As DNA, the CDR3 is TGTGCCAGCAGCTTAGAAGGGACAGTCTACAATGAGCAGTTCTTC. Translating it yields CASSLEGTVYNEQFF.

V gene TRBV9 combines with J gene TRBJ2-7; TRBD2 matches 7 bases. The CDR3 totals 15 residues. The V segment lost 4 bases and the J segment 4 bases; nucleotides outside the gene matches: 11. Germline V gene lookup returns CDR1 SGDLS and CDR2 YYNGEE. CDR3 region: CASSMAGERSYEQYF. In DNA form, the CDR3 reads TGTGCCAGCAGCATGGCGGGAGAGAGAAGTTACGAGCAGTACTTC.

The chain carries TRBV9 and TRBJ2-1; 13 bases fit TRBD2. Trimming took 0 bases from V and 16 from J; bases not matched to a gene: 7. Looked up from germline, CDR1 is SGDLS and CDR2 is YYNGEE. This CDR3 contains 14 residues. CDR3 DNA sequence: TGTGCCAGCAGCGTAGGGACTAGCGGGAGCCCGGGTTTCTTC. Amino acid sequence: CASSVGTSGSPGFF.

V and J are TRBV11-2 and TRBJ2-7, with 8 bases that match TRBD2. Germline CDR1 and CDR2: SGHAT and FQNNGV. V was pared by 5 bases and J by 11 bases, with 14 bases of the junction left unmatched. The CDR3 spans 14 residues. CDR3 protein: CASSVMRAGGRKYF. CDR3 DNA sequence: TGTGCCAGCAGCGTGATGCGTGCGGGAGGTAGGAAGTACTTC.

The V call is TRBV9, the J call TRBJ1-2, with 7 nucleotides matching TRBD1. Per germline, CDR1 SGDLS and CDR2 YYNGEE. The CDR3 covers 14 residues. The trim removed 2 bases at V and 3 bases at J, leaving 4 bases unmatched. In nucleotides, the CDR3 is TGTGCCAGCAGCGTGGGGCAGGGGGACTATGGCTACACCTTC. Protein: CASSVGQGDYGYTF.

The gene calls are TRBV7-9 and TRBJ1-1; 9 nucleotides match TRBD1. CDR1 and CDR2 from the germline V gene are SEHNR and FQNEAQ (reference sequence). The CDR3 consists of 14 residues. Trimming removed 6 bases from V and 10 bases from J; junction bases left unmatched: 12. In nucleotides, the CDR3 is TGTGCCAGCAGTACAGGACAGGGGAATGAAGGAGCTTTCTTT. This translates into CASSTGQGNEGAFF.

CDR3 protein: CASSQELGGRVTSSYNEQFF. The CDR3 nucleotides are TGCGCCAGCAGCCAAGAACTCGGTGGCAGGGTGACAAGCTCCTACAATGAGCAGTTCTTC. The J gene is TRBJ2-1, the V gene TRBV4-3, with D possibly matching TRBD1 (5 bases). Germline V lookup: CDR1 LGHNA, CDR2 YSLEER. V lost 0 bases to trimming and J lost 0 bases, with 21 bases between them. This CDR3 contains 20 residues.

The rearrangement uses TRBV6-5 and TRBJ1-2; maybe TRBD1 (5 bases). Germline-derived CDR1 and CDR2 are MNHEY and SVGAGI. CDR3 length equals 13 residues. V lost 5 bases, J lost 3 bases, and 10 bases lay in between. CDR3 protein: CASSLGADYGYTF. CDR3 nucleotide sequence: TGTGCCAGCAGTCTTGGGGCGGACTATGGCTACACCTTC.

The chain employs TRBV5-1 and TRBJ2-7; D may be TRBD1 (6 bases). This CDR3 is 15 amino acids long. Germline lookup yields CDR1 SGHRS and CDR2 YFSETQ. Trimming stripped 1 base from V and 3 bases from J, with 14 bases between. As DNA, the CDR3 is TGCGCCAGCAGCTTGTTAATAGGACAGTACTACGAGCAGTACTTC. Translated: CASSLLIGQYYEQYF.

The genes are TRBV2 and TRBJ2-5; D not resolved. CDR1 and CDR2 (germline): SNHLY, FYNNEI. The length of the CDR3 is 14 residues. Trimming removed 3 bases from V and 1 base from J, with 9 bases in between. In DNA form, the CDR3 reads TGTGCCAGCAGTGACCTACGTGGCCAAGAGACCCAGTACTTC. Translated, it gives CASSDLRGQETQYF.

The chain is built from TRBV9 and TRBJ1-5; D perhaps matches TRBD1 (6 bases). Between the trimmed V and J ends, which lost 4 bases and 1 base, there was a span of 12 bases. CDR1 and CDR2 from the germline V gene are SGDLS and YYNGEE. The CDR3 spans 15 residues. This CDR3 is CASSRTGTSNQPQHF. The CDR3 DNA follows: TGTGCCAGCAGCAGAACAGGGACGAGCAATCAGCCCCAGCATTTT.

J is TRBJ2-6 and V is TRBV19; maybe TRBD1 (5 bases). The CDR3 has 15 amino acids. CDR1 and CDR2 from the germline V gene are LNHDA and SQIVND (reference sequence). Deletions cut 7 bases from V and 2 bases from J, with 12 bases between. In nucleotides, the CDR3 is TGTGCCAGTACCCCCGACAGAGCTGGGGCCAACGTCCTGACTTTC. Translation: CASTPDRAGANVLTF.

V gene TRBV27 combines with J gene TRBJ2-7; 7 nucleotides align to TRBD1. The CDR3 covers 12 residues. V trimming: 6 bases; J trimming: 5 bases; junction bases outside the gene matches: 4. CDR1 is MNHEY and CDR2 is SMNVEV in the germline V gene (reference sequence). Here the CDR3 DNA reads TGTGCCAGCAGGACAGGGCTCGACGAGCAGTACTTC. The encoded protein is CASRTGLDEQYF.

The chain recombines TRBV30 with TRBJ2-2; 12 nucleotides line up with TRBD1. Looked up from germline, CDR1 is GTSNPN and CDR2 is SVGIG (reference sequence). Unmatched junction bases numbered 3, after V lost 3 bases and J lost 7 bases. CDR3 length: 14 amino acids. CDR3 region: CAWRGTGGGGELFF. In nucleotides, the CDR3 is TGTGCCTGGAGAGGGACAGGGGGCGGCGGGGAGCTGTTTTTT.

The chain carries TRBV30 and TRBJ1-3, with no clear D. Deletions cut 1 base from V and 4 bases from J, with 8 bases between. Per germline, CDR1 GTSNPN and CDR2 SVGIG (reference sequence). The CDR3 length is 13 residues. CDR3 in DNA: TGTGCCTGGAGTGAAATATTGGGAAACACCATATATTTT. Translation: CAWSEILGNTIYF.

This rearrangement joins TRBV5-3 to TRBJ2-7, with D tentatively TRBD1 (6 bases). TRBV5-3 is noted as an ORF with a role that remains uncertain. Trimming left V 3 bases short and J 5 bases short, with 21 bases between. This CDR3 has 16 residues. The CDR3 is CARSSRDINPDNEQYF. The CDR3 coding sequence is TGTGCCAGAAGCTCTCGGGACATCAATCCAGACAACGAGCAGTACTTC.

The chain is built from TRBV6-6 and TRBJ1-2; no definite D call. V lost 7 bases to trimming and J lost 8 bases, with 23 bases between them. Germline CDR1 MNHNY, CDR2 SVGAGI (reference sequence). The CDR3 loop spans 15 amino acids. CDR3 coding DNA: TGTGCCAGCAAAGGAGGCCGGGTTCGAGAAGGCGGCTACACCTTC. It codes for CASKGGRVREGGYTF.

Remarks on this clone: Its ends do not fully match the called genes, so a read error is possible. The chain links TRBV10-3 to TRBJ2-5; 7 bases line up with TRBD1. This CDR3 is built from 12 residues. In germline, CDR1 is ENHRY, CDR2 SYGVKD. The CDR3 is CAIGDREETQYF. In DNA form, the CDR3 reads TGTGCCATCGGTGACAGGGAAGAGACCCAGTACTTC.

The chain combines TRBV30 with TRBJ2-1; D uncertain. CDR1 and CDR2 from the germline V gene are GTSNPN and SVGIG (reference sequence). The CDR3 contains 11 residues. Trimming left V 4 bases short and J 9 bases short, with 10 bases between. CDR3 sequence reads: CAWNGVGEQFF. CDR3 in DNA: TGTGCCTGGAACGGAGTCGGTGAGCAGTTCTTC.

The chain employs TRBV11-2 and TRBJ1-1; D not certain. The V end was cut by 6 bases, the J end by 0 bases, with 17 bases between. This CDR3 region has 16 residues. Germline-derived CDR1 and CDR2 are SGHAT and FQNNGV. In DNA, the CDR3 is TGTGCCAGCAGGGCAGGTAAAAACCATCTGAACACTGAAGCTTTCTTT. As protein: CASRAGKNHLNTEAFF.

This chain joins TRBV28 and TRBJ1-5; 8 bases are shared with TRBD1. The junction had 10 bases not matched to a gene; V was cut back by 8 bases and J by 7 bases. The CDR3 totals 14 residues. CDR1 MDHEN and CDR2 SYDVKM come from the germline V gene. The CDR3 DNA is TGTGCCAGCTTTGGGCAGGGGGCTCGGCAGCCCCAGCATTTT. Its translation is CASFGQGARQPQHF.

This clone was counted only a few times. J is TRBJ2-7 and V is TRBV9; D is perhaps TRBD1 (6 bases). The CDR3 is 13 residues long. Trimming took off 3 bases at V and 7 bases at J, with 14 bases between the two ends. The germline V gene encodes CDR1 SGDLS and CDR2 YYNGEE. CDR3: CASSASNRDEQYF. The CDR3, as DNA: TGTGCCAGCAGCGCGAGTAACAGGGATGAGCAGTACTTC.